Given below is one T cell receptor beta chain in context. The assay was immunoSEQ multiplex PCR, and TCRdb's table has in-frame clones only and misses some. The sample contains about 190,000 clones, around 86% of which appear only once. These data belong to a study of blood T cell repertoires in COVID-19. This CDR3 region has 14 residues. V lost 5 bases and J lost 4, with 11 bases in between. Germline CDR1 KGHSH, CDR2 LQKENI. Sample: peripheral blood. The V call is TRBV18, the J call TRBJ1-4; the D gene is possibly TRBD1 (6 bases). This receptor was identified in a woman aged 40 to 50 with acute or convalescent COVID-19. CDR3 in amino acids: CASSSRGFNEKLFF. Here the CDR3 DNA reads TGTGCCAGCTCATCCAGGGGTTTTAATGAAAAACTGTTTTTT.